Sequencing of this T cell receptor beta chain was carried out in a study of Ad26.COV2.S vaccination and SARS-CoV-2 variants. The protocol was immunoSEQ multiplex PCR, while the TCRdb copy is restricted to in-frame clones and leaves out a portion. The sample shows 350,000 to 400,000 clones, approximately 90% of them seen only once. Treatment given: roughly 18 received Ad26.COV2.S at low or high dose, single or two shots; about 5 received placebo; per-sample allocation not given. Sampling took place 63 days after the first vaccine or placebo injection. This TCR derives from a person aged 18-60 years who received the Ad26.COV2.S COVID-19 vaccine or a placebo. The sequencing used peripheral blood, collected in a trial of Ad26.COV2.S vaccine versus placebo.

Here the CDR3 reads CASSGHPTTNEKLFF. The CDR3 nucleotides read TGTGCCAGCAGCGGCCACCCTACAACTAATGAAAAACTGTTTTTT. The V and J genes are TRBV9 and TRBJ1-4; no firm D call. The CDR3 is 15 amino acids. Between the trimmed V and J ends, which lost 3 bases and 0 bases, there was a span of 9 bases. CDR1 is SGDLS and CDR2 is YYNGEE in the germline V gene.